The 25 T cell receptor beta chains given below trace back to one sample, sequenced in a study of OX40 agonist ivuxolimab in advanced cancers. Library prep was done by the immunoSEQ multiplex PCR assay. TCRdb re-hosts the immuneACCESS table, in-frame sequences only. Its copies lack some clones; in the studies checked, an unresolved V gene accounts for under half of them, and the cause for the rest is not known. Here the sample has more than 85,000 clones; roughly 80% occur a single time. Over 1.3% of the sample belongs to the ten largest clones. Sample: CD4+ or CD8+ T cells sorted from blood, taken in a trial of the OX40 agonist ivuxolimab. These TCRs come from an adult with an advanced solid tumor such as melanoma, head and neck, liver or kidney cancer.

J is TRBJ1-1 and V is TRBV6-1; D is perhaps TRBD1 (5 bases). The V end was cut by 1 base, the J end by 0 bases, with 9 bases between. Germline V gene data show CDR1 as MNHNS and CDR2 as SASEGT. This CDR3 spans 15 amino acids. In DNA, the CDR3 is TGTGCCAGCAGTGAAGGGGGCAAGGTGAACACTGAAGCTTTCTTT. This codes for CASSEGGKVNTEAFF.

The chain couples TRBV2 to TRBJ1-2, with no clear D. Germline lookup yields CDR1 SNHLY and CDR2 FYNNEI. The ends were cut back, 2 bases at V and 4 bases at J, with 11 bases in the middle. This CDR3 is 14 amino acids long. The CDR3 loop is CASSESRASYGYTF. CDR3 DNA: TGTGCCAGCAGTGAATCCCGGGCGAGCTATGGCTACACCTTC.

This chain uses TRBV27 with TRBJ1-5; tentative D call: TRBD1 (6 bases). The germline V gene encodes CDR1 MNHEY and CDR2 SMNVEV (reference sequence). V was clipped by 7 bases and J by 2 bases, with 12 bases between them. This CDR3 region has 14 residues. The DNA for the CDR3 is TGTGCCAGCAAAGGGGGGAGTGGCAATCAGCCCCAGCATTTT. Its protein product is CASKGGSGNQPQHF.

The chain has TRBV23-1 and TRBJ1-1, with 8 bases aligning to TRBD1. TRBV23-1 is an ORF for which the function is uncertain. J gave up 4 bases and V 8 bases, and 6 bases lay outside the gene matches. CDR3 length: 13 residues. CDR3 sequence (DNA): TGCGCCAGCGGGGGACAGGTAACCACTGAAGCTTTCTTT. Amino acid sequence: CASGGQVTTEAFF.

This chain uses TRBV4-3 with TRBJ1-6; D not resolved. This CDR3 has 15 residues. Germline CDR1 is LGHNA and CDR2 is YSLEER. V lost 1 base, J lost 8 bases, and 12 bases lay in between. The chain's CDR3 is CASSQVIGPDSPLHF. DNA of the CDR3: TGCGCCAGCAGCCAAGTCATCGGCCCCGATTCACCCCTCCACTTT.

The V gene is TRBV4-2, the J gene TRBJ2-1; 7 bases map to TRBD1. The V gene's germline CDR1 is LGHNA and CDR2 YNFKEQ. This CDR3 is built from 16 residues. Trimming at V came to 1 base and at J to 3 bases, leaving 6 bases not matched to a gene. The CDR3 DNA is TGTGCCAGCAGCCAAGCTTCGGGACAGAGCTACAATGAGCAGTTCTTC. It is translated as CASSQASGQSYNEQFF.

This clone was seen once. The chain recombines TRBV29-1 with TRBJ1-2; D call uncertain. In germline, CDR1 is SQVTM, CDR2 ANQGSEA. V dropped 5 bases and J dropped 7 bases, with 11 bases sitting between them. This CDR3 spans 11 amino acids. The CDR3 protein is CSVQISSGYTF. The CDR3 nucleotides read TGCAGCGTTCAAATTAGTAGTGGCTACACCTTC.

The chain recombines TRBV7-9 with TRBJ2-7, with 13 bases matching TRBD2. The V gene end was trimmed by 5 bases and the J gene end by 3 bases; junction bases not matched to a gene: 13. Looked up from germline, CDR1 is SEHNR and CDR2 is FQNEAQ (reference sequence). CDR3 length: 18 residues. CDR3: CASSHLPLAGGPYYEQYF. CDR3 in DNA: TGTGCCAGCAGCCATCTACCACTAGCGGGGGGGCCGTACTACGAGCAGTACTTC.

This clone turned up a few times. V gene TRBV5-8 combines with J gene TRBJ1-5, with 7 positions matching TRBD1. Germline V gene sequence: CDR1 SGHTS, CDR2 YDEGEE. The CDR3 covers 13 residues. With 4 bases clipped from V and 7 bases from J, the junction kept 5 bases outside the gene matches. The CDR3 DNA sequence: TGTGCCAGCAGCACAGGGGTGGAACAGCCCCAGCATTTT. Protein sequence: CASSTGVEQPQHF.

The V call is TRBV27, the J call TRBJ1-1; D gene ambiguous. This CDR3 has 13 amino acids. Between the trimmed V and J ends, which lost 6 bases and 1 base, there was a span of 9 bases. Germline V CDR1 and CDR2: MNHEY, SMNVEV (reference sequence). Written as DNA, the CDR3 is TGTGCCAGCAGCGGGAGGCAGAACACTGAAGCTTTCTTT. The encoded protein is CASSGRQNTEAFF.

The chain joins TRBV7-9 to TRBJ1-4, with a possible D match to TRBD1 (6 bases). Trimming shortened V by 5 bases and J by 8 bases, and 15 bases separated the two germline ends. The length of the CDR3 is 14 residues. Germline values: CDR1 SEHNR, CDR2 FQNEAQ (reference sequence). The CDR3, as DNA: TGTGCCAGCAGCCCGAACAGGGTGAGCGAAAAACTGTTTTTT. The encoded protein is CASSPNRVSEKLFF.

V gene TRBV10-2 combines with J gene TRBJ1-3; no definite D call. The CDR3 loop spans 11 amino acids. Trimming took 1 base from V and 7 from J, leaving 2 bases between them. Germline CDR1 and CDR2: WSHSY and SAAADI. CDR3 sequence: CASSEFNTIYF. CDR3 in DNA: TGCGCCAGCAGTGAGTTTAACACCATATATTTT.

The J gene is TRBJ1-5, the V gene TRBV14; D ambiguous. CDR1 is SGHDN and CDR2 is FVKESK in the germline V gene. The V and J ends lost 1 base and 4 bases respectively, with 5 bases between them. The CDR3 is 13 amino acids. This CDR3 reads CASSQGLNQPQHF. The CDR3 DNA reads TGTGCCAGCAGCCAAGGACTGAATCAGCCCCAGCATTTT.

The chain links TRBV27 to TRBJ2-5; 9 bases agree with TRBD2. This CDR3 contains 13 residues. Per the germline V gene, CDR1 is MNHEY and CDR2 is SMNVEV (reference sequence). V shed 6 bases, J shed 2 bases, and the junction held 1 base outside the gene matches. This chain's CDR3 is CASRRGGQETQYF. CDR3 nucleotides: TGTGCCAGCAGGCGGGGGGGGCAAGAGACCCAGTACTTC.

The rearrangement links TRBV7-3 to TRBJ2-1; D is possibly TRBD2 (6 bases). The germline gives CDR1 SGHTA, CDR2 FQGTGA. Trimming took off 1 base at V and 13 bases at J, with 14 bases between the two ends. The CDR3 totals 13 residues. This chain's CDR3 is CASSLRGTGGQFF. CDR3 nucleotide sequence: TGTGCCAGCAGCTTAAGGGGCACCGGGGGTCAGTTCTTC. Variable domain in full (rest from reference TRBV7-3 and TRBJ2-1): GAGVSQTPSNKVTEKGKYVELRCDPISGHTALYWYRQSLGQGPEFLIYFQGTGAADDSGLPNDRFFAVRPEGSVSTLKIQRTERGDSAVYLCASSLRGTGGQFFGPGTRLTVL.

This sequence joins TRBV29-1 and TRBJ1-1; D possibly corresponds to TRBD1 (6 bases). Trimming removed 4 bases at V and 4 bases at J, with 10 bases between. Germline V lookup: CDR1 SQVTM, CDR2 ANQGSEA. The CDR3 is 12 amino acids. The CDR3 DNA is TGCAGCGTTGCTAGGGGGGGCACTGAAGCTTTCTTT. Translation gives CSVARGGTEAFF.

V usage is TRBV4-1 and J usage is TRBJ1-5; D call uncertain. The CDR3 covers 17 residues. Germline V gives CDR1 MGHRA, CDR2 YSYEKL. V lost 0 bases and J lost 0, with 12 bases in between. CDR3 region: CASSQDGWQYSNQPQHF. The CDR3 bases are TGCGCCAGCAGCCAAGATGGTTGGCAATATAGCAATCAGCCCCAGCATTTT.

The V call is TRBV7-2, the J call TRBJ2-2; TRBD2 matches 13 bases. With V trimmed by 5 bases and J by 5 bases, 8 bases remained unmatched. The germline CDR1 and CDR2 sequences are SGHTA and FQGNSA. The CDR3 sequence is 17 residues long. The CDR3 spells CASSRGLAGVKTGELFF. The CDR3 DNA is TGTGCCAGCAGCCGCGGACTAGCGGGAGTAAAAACCGGGGAGCTGTTTTTT. The full variable domain, rest sourced from reference TRBV7-2 and TRBJ2-2, is GAGVSQSPSNKVTEKGKDVELRCDPISGHTALYWYRQSLGQGLEFLIYFQGNSAPDKSGLPSDRFSAERTGGSVSTLTIQRTQQEDSAVYLCASSRGLAGVKTGELFFGEGSRLTVL.

This rearrangement joins TRBV29-1 to TRBJ2-3; TRBD2 aligns across 15 bases. The CDR3 length is 15 residues. CDR1 is SQVTM, CDR2 ANQGSEA, per germline. V lost 5 bases and J lost 1; bases outside the gene matches: 1. The CDR3 coding sequence is TGCAGCGTTCGGACTAGCGGGGGGGGCACAGATACGCAGTATTTT. Its translation is CSVRTSGGGTDTQYF.

This chain uses TRBV19 with TRBJ1-5, with D uncertain. Germline CDR1 reads LNHDA; CDR2 reads SQIVND (reference sequence). V was cut by 0 bases and J by 3 bases, with 18 bases left in between. CDR3 length equals 18 residues. CDR3 in amino acids: CASSIDRRAKRINQPQHF. CDR3 nucleotides: TGTGCCAGTAGTATAGATAGGCGGGCCAAGAGGATCAATCAGCCCCAGCATTTT.

About this clone: Other DNA sequences in the sample encode the same CDR3. J is TRBJ1-1 and V is TRBV29-1, with unresolved D. CDR1 is SQVTM, CDR2 ANQGSEA, per germline. CDR3 length: 12 residues. Trimming left V 3 bases short and J 1 base short, with 6 bases between. CDR3 sequence (DNA): TGCAGCGTTGACCGTGGGAACACTGAAGCTTTCTTT. Translation gives CSVDRGNTEAFF.

The chain has TRBV7-2 and TRBJ1-5, with 10 bases aligning to TRBD1. V was pared by 5 bases and J by 8 bases, with 9 bases of the junction left unmatched. There are 15 residues in the CDR3. CDR1 is SGHTA and CDR2 is FQGNSA in the germline V gene. The CDR3 bases are TGTGCCAGCAGCCCCCGGGACAGGGGTTTTGAGCCCCAGCATTTT. Protein product: CASSPRDRGFEPQHF.

This rearrangement joins TRBV4-3 to TRBJ2-4; D gene unclear. V lost 4 bases to trimming and J lost 4 bases, with 14 bases between them. This CDR3 region has 15 residues. Per the germline V gene, CDR1 is LGHNA and CDR2 is YSLEER. The CDR3 DNA sequence: TGCGCCAGCAGCCTGAGTGGGCCCGTGAAAAACATTCAGTACTTC. Translation: CASSLSGPVKNIQYF.

This clone was seen a handful of times. The rearrangement uses TRBV18 and TRBJ2-3; 7 nucleotides agree with TRBD1. V lost 2 bases and J lost 3; bases outside the gene matches: 8. The CDR3 is 16 residues long. The germline V gene encodes CDR1 KGHSH and CDR2 LQKENI. The chain's CDR3 is CASSPSLGGQTDTQYF. For the CDR3, the DNA is TGTGCCAGCTCACCATCCCTAGGGGGCCAGACAGATACGCAGTATTTT.

The chain links TRBV18 to TRBJ1-1, with 11 bases identical to TRBD1. Germline V CDR1 and CDR2: KGHSH, LQKENI. With V trimmed by 10 bases and J by 0 bases, 10 bases remained unmatched. The CDR3 has 16 amino acids. CDR3 bases: TGTGCCACAAAACCGGGACAGGGGGGCTTGAACACTGAAGCTTTCTTT. Its translation is CATKPGQGGLNTEAFF.